A single sample gave rise to the 27 T cell receptor beta chains below, sequenced in a study of regulatory T cells in long-lasting Graves disease. CDR3-region Arm-PCR and iRepertoire HTBI primers produced the TCR beta libraries. A single record per CDR3 protein comes from TCRdb applying MiXCR to the multiplex PCR reads. Of about 450,000 distinct CDR3 sequences listed, 14% are singletons. Time point of the sample: newly diagnosed GD, antithyroid drugs for less than 3 months. RNA from PBMCs was the source of the TCR library. These data were likewise used in another study, on T cells in Graves' hyperthyroidism and ophthalmopathy.

The source was peripheral blood mononuclear cells (PBMCs), collected at new diagnosis, from a patient treated with antithyroid drugs. These receptors were obtained from a woman aged 50 to 60 with Graves disease.

This clonotype showed up many times. The chain recombines TRBV12-3 or TRBV12-4 with TRBJ2-1, with TRBD1 matching over 7 bases. Trimming removed 7 bases from V and 5 bases from J; junction bases left unmatched: 5. This CDR3 has 13 residues. For the CDR3, the DNA is TGTGCCAGCAATACAGACAGGGACAATGAGCAGTTCTTC. Protein: CASNTDRDNEQFF.

Notes on this clonotype: A much larger clone lies a single base off, so this may be a read error. The rearrangement uses TRBV12-3 or TRBV12-4 and TRBJ2-1, with TRBD2 matching 7 bases. The CDR3 has 15 residues. The DNA for the CDR3 is TGTGCCAGCAGTTTAGCCGGGACTATTCCCAATGAGCAGTTATTC. This gives the protein CASSLAGTIPNEQLF.

The sample holds a few counts of this clonotype. V is TRBV7-9 and J is TRBJ1-5; D remains ambiguous. The germline gives CDR1 SEHNR, CDR2 FQNEAQ (reference sequence). V lost 7 bases and J 6 bases, leaving 16 bases between the germline ends. The CDR3 runs 14 residues. The CDR3 DNA reads as TGTGCCAGCATCTCATATGGGCTCCGTCAGCCCCAGCATTTT. Protein product: CASISYGLRQPQHF. Full variable domain (missing parts from reference TRBV7-9 and TRBJ1-5): DTGVSQNPRHKITKRGQNVTFRCDPISEHNRLYWYRQTLGQGPEFLTYFQNEAQLEKSRLLSDRFSAERPKGSFSTLEIQRTEQGDSAMYLCASISYGLRQPQHFGDGTRLSIL.

At least ten counts were recorded for this clonotype. This rearrangement joins TRBV28 to TRBJ1-2, with no clear D. V lost 6 bases and J lost 3, with 8 bases in between. Germline CDR1 is MDHEN and CDR2 is SYDVKM. This CDR3 contains 12 residues. CDR3 in amino acids: CASSLADYGYTF. The CDR3 DNA sequence: TGTGCCAGCAGCTTGGCCGACTATGGCTACACCTTC.

V is TRBV9 and J is TRBJ2-3; TRBD2 matches at 7 bases. V shed 0 bases, J shed 2 bases, and the junction held 6 bases outside the gene matches. Germline CDR1 reads SGDLS; CDR2 reads YYNGEE. The CDR3 has 16 amino acids. CDR3 DNA sequence: TGTGCCAGCAGCGTAGGGGCTAGCGGAACCACAGATACGCAGTATTTT. It translates to CASSVGASGTTDTQYF.

This chain uses TRBV5-1 with TRBJ2-2; tentatively, D is TRBD1 or TRBD2 (5 bases each). CDR1 SGHRS and CDR2 YFSETQ come from the germline V gene. V was cut by 5 bases and J by 2 bases, with 16 bases left in between. The CDR3 has 16 residues. CDR3 loop: CASSRSGGSNTGELFF. The CDR3 DNA sequence: TGCGCCAGCAGTCGGAGTGGGGGATCTAACACCGGGGAGCTGTTTTTT.

This clonotype turned up a few times. The chain links TRBV5-5 to TRBJ2-6, with a possible D match to TRBD2 (5 bases). V was pared by 5 bases and J by 0 bases, with 21 bases between. Germline assignment: CDR1 SGHKS and CDR2 YYEKEE (reference sequence). The CDR3 length is 19 residues. The CDR3 DNA sequence: TGTGCCAGCAGTTCGGCCCGCGCGGGCCGGAGCTCTGGGGCCAACGTCCTGACTTTC. Its protein is CASSSARAGRSSGANVLTF.

Comments on this clonotype: With a much larger clone just one base away, this may be a read error. The genes are TRBV5-1 and TRBJ2-2; 7 nucleotides match TRBD2. Germline values: CDR1 SGHRS, CDR2 YFSETQ. The length of the CDR3 is 18 residues. DNA for the CDR3: TGCGCCAGCAGCCCCCGGGCTAGCGGAGGCCCGAACACCGGGGAGCTGCTTTTT. Residues: CASSPRASGGPNTGELLF.

This clonotype was counted many times. V gene TRBV11-3 combines with J gene TRBJ2-1, with 7 bases identical to TRBD1. The J segment lost 5 bases and the V segment lost 5 bases, leaving 9 bases of the junction unmatched. CDR3 length: 15 amino acids. The germline CDR1 and CDR2 sequences are SGHNT and YENEEA. The CDR3 spells CASSQDRVVNNEQFF. The CDR3 bases are TGTGCCAGCAGCCAAGACAGGGTGGTCAACAATGAGCAGTTCTTC.

This clonotype was observed a handful of times. One junction end disagrees with the germline gene, perhaps due to a read error. The rearrangement uses TRBV7-9 and TRBJ2-7; 9 bases are shared with TRBD2. This CDR3 contains 14 residues. CDR1 and CDR2 from the germline V gene are SEHNR and FQNEAQ (reference sequence). CDR3 protein: CASSVAGDLYEQYF. The CDR3 nucleotides are TGTGCCAGCAGCGTAGCGGGAGATCTCTACGAGCAGTACTTC.

Comment on this clonotype: Since a much larger clone is just one base distant, this may be a read error. The chain combines TRBV28 with TRBJ2-1, with 8 bases aligning to TRBD2. V lost 5 bases, J lost 9 bases, and 18 bases stayed unmatched. From germline, CDR1 is MDHEN and CDR2 SYDVKM. The CDR3 has 17 amino acids. The CDR3 is CASSDPGRVSGKPEQFF. CDR3 coding DNA: TGTGCCAGCAGTGATCCGGGCAGGGTTAGCGGGAAGCCTGAGCAGTTCTTC.

The CDR3 nucleotides are TGTGCCATCGGGACAGACTATGGCTACACCTTC. It yields the protein CAIGTDYGYTF. This sequence joins TRBV24-1 and TRBJ1-2; 7 positions match TRBD1. The CDR3 loop spans 11 amino acids. Germline-derived CDR1 and CDR2 are KGHDR and SFDVKD. Trimming cost V 11 bases and J 3 bases; bases outside gene matches: 2.

This clonotype was recorded at least ten times. The chain has TRBV5-1 and TRBJ2-3, with 8 bases identical to TRBD2. V lost 3 bases, J lost 4 bases, and 7 bases stayed unmatched. The CDR3 has 15 residues. Germline CDR1 is SGHRS and CDR2 is YFSETQ. The CDR3 DNA follows: TGCGCCAGCAGCTCGGAAGCGGGAGCTGCAGATACGCAGTATTTT. Its translation is CASSSEAGAADTQYF.

This clonotype was recorded at least ten times. The chain combines TRBV6-1 with TRBJ1-5; TRBD1 is a possible D gene (5 bases). Germline V lookup: CDR1 MNHNS, CDR2 SASEGT. This CDR3 has 14 amino acids. Between the trimmed V and J ends, which lost 2 bases and 3 bases, there was a span of 8 bases. The CDR3 sequence: CASSEQGVNQPQHF. The CDR3 bases are TGTGCCAGCAGTGAACAGGGCGTCAATCAGCCCCAGCATTTT.

This clonotype was recorded many times. This chain joins TRBV27 and TRBJ2-1, with D possibly being TRBD2 (6 bases). This CDR3 has 14 amino acids. V gave up 6 bases and J gave up 6 bases, with 15 bases separating them. Germline V lookup: CDR1 MNHEY, CDR2 SMNVEV (reference sequence). This CDR3 is CASRLPGEFNEQFF. The CDR3 DNA reads as TGTGCCAGCAGATTACCGGGGGAGTTCAATGAGCAGTTCTTC.

This clonotype is categorized as medium-sized. Mismatch with germline at one junction end may stem from a read error. The chain has TRBV5-5 and TRBJ2-2; possible D gene TRBD2, 5 bases. Germline V gives CDR1 SGHKS, CDR2 YYEKEE (reference sequence). This CDR3 region has 14 residues. CDR3 in DNA: TGCGCCAGCAGCCCCCGGGGTCGGGGCGGGGAGCTGTTTTTT. The encoded protein is CASSPRGRGGELFF.

This clonotype has only a few counts. This rearrangement joins TRBV29-1 to TRBJ1-1; D uncertain. Germline V gene lookup returns CDR1 SQVTM and CDR2 ANQGSEA. Trimming cost V 2 bases and J 1 base, with 11 bases left between them. The CDR3 is 14 residues long. The CDR3 bases are TGCAGCGTTGAAAACCGTGTCGGGAACACTGAAGCTTTCTTT. Translated, it gives CSVENRVGNTEAFF.

This clonotype came up many times. This chain uses TRBV12-3 or TRBV12-4 with TRBJ2-1; tentative D call: TRBD1 (6 bases). Trimming shortened V by 4 bases and J by 9 bases, and 25 bases separated the two germline ends. The CDR3 length is 17 residues. CDR3: CASSSPGTYVQTSEQFF. CDR3 nucleotide sequence: TGTGCCAGCAGTTCCCCCGGGACATACGTCCAAACAAGTGAGCAGTTCTTC.

This clonotype was seen repeatedly, ten times or more. This chain connects TRBV28 to TRBJ2-7, with TRBD2 matching over 10 bases. This CDR3 has 16 residues. CDR1 is MDHEN and CDR2 is SYDVKM in the germline V gene. V lost 5 bases and J lost 3; bases outside the gene matches: 10. Written as DNA, the CDR3 is TGTGCCAGCAGTCGCGGGTTTCCTAGCGGGAGCTACGAGCAGTACTTC. Its protein product is CASSRGFPSGSYEQYF.

This clonotype has ten or more counts. The chain combines TRBV7-2 with TRBJ2-2; D gene ambiguous. CDR3 length equals 14 residues. The germline V gene encodes CDR1 SGHTA and CDR2 FQGNSA. The V gene lost 2 bases and the J gene lost 4 bases, with 8 bases spanning the gap. CDR3 sequence: CASSLFQITGELFF. The DNA of the CDR3 is TGTGCCAGCAGCTTATTTCAGATCACCGGGGAGCTGTTTTTT.

This clonotype was seen repeatedly, ten times or more. The chain carries TRBV28 and TRBJ2-2; D is ambiguous. V lost 6 bases and J lost 3, with 8 bases in between. This CDR3 region has 13 residues. Germline V CDR1 and CDR2: MDHEN, SYDVKM. The CDR3 loop reads CASRRHDTGELFF. The CDR3 bases are TGTGCCAGCAGAAGACATGACACCGGGGAGCTGTTTTTT.

This clonotype was counted a few times. The chain uses TRBV6-2 or TRBV6-3 and TRBJ2-4; 8 bases fit TRBD1. Germline CDR1 MNHEY, CDR2 SVGEGT. With 4 bases clipped from V and 9 bases from J, the junction kept 14 bases outside the gene matches. The CDR3 is made up of 16 amino acids. CDR3 nucleotide sequence: TGTGCCAGCAGTTTGACTCCGGGACAGGTATCGGGCATTCAGTACTTC. Encoded protein: CASSLTPGQVSGIQYF.

This chain uses TRBV11-2 with TRBJ2-5; D is unclear. This CDR3 has 13 residues. Trimming left V 5 bases short and J 5 bases short, with 12 bases between. CDR1 and CDR2 from the germline V gene are SGHAT and FQNNGV. CDR3 in amino acids: CASSVWAPETQYF. CDR3 DNA: TGTGCCAGCAGCGTCTGGGCCCCGGAGACCCAGTACTTC. The full variable domain, completed using reference TRBV11-2 and TRBJ2-5, is EAGVAQSPRYKIIEKRQSVAFWCNPISGHATLYWYQQILGQGPKLLIQFQNNGVVDDSQLPKDRFSAERLKGVDSTLKIQPAKLEDSAVYLCASSVWAPETQYFGPGTRLLVL.

Comment on this clonotype: The germline gene is not matched at one end of the junction; a read error may be the cause. The chain is built from TRBV10-3 and TRBJ2-7; D might be TRBD1 (6 bases). CDR1 is ENHRY and CDR2 is SYGVKD in the germline V gene. This CDR3 has 14 amino acids. The CDR3 is CDISESRQAYEQYF. The CDR3 DNA follows: TGTGACATCAGTGAGTCACGACAGGCCTACGAGCAGTACTTC.

This clonotype was seen more than once but under ten times. The V gene is TRBV20-1, the J gene TRBJ2-7; a possible D gene is TRBD2 (6 bases). Germline CDR1 and CDR2: DFQATT and SNEGSKA (reference sequence). This CDR3 comprises 15 residues. Trimming removed 5 bases from V and 2 bases from J, with 19 bases in between. This chain's CDR3 is CSARRESRDPYEQYF. In nucleotides, the CDR3 is TGCAGTGCTCGCCGGGAGTCACGGGATCCCTACGAGCAGTACTTC.

The chain recombines TRBV20-1 with TRBJ2-7, with D perhaps given as TRBD1 or TRBD2 (6 bases each). Trimming took 6 bases from V and 6 from J, leaving 15 bases between them. From germline, CDR1 is DFQATT and CDR2 SNEGSKA (reference sequence). The CDR3 has 12 amino acids. The CDR3, as DNA: TGCAGTGCGCAGGGGTCGGGGGTCGAGCAGTACTTC. Protein product: CSAQGSGVEQYF.

The chain carries TRBV19 and TRBJ2-1, with 12 bases aligning to TRBD2. CDR3 length: 14 residues. J was trimmed by 9 bases and V by 5 bases; bases with no gene match: 5. Germline CDR1 LNHDA, CDR2 SQIVND (reference sequence). For the CDR3, the DNA is TGTGCCAGTAGTGTAACTAGCGGGAGGATTGAGCAGTTCTTC. Translated, it gives CASSVTSGRIEQFF.